The next 9 T cell receptor beta chains were all read from a single sample in a study of cytomegalovirus exposure and HLA in healthy donors (dated by TCRdb to about 2017). The method was the immunoSEQ multiplex PCR assay. The multiplex PCR relied on a mix of 60 forward primers for TCR Vbeta segments and 13 reverse primers for TCR Jbeta segments. TCRdb obtained this table from immuneACCESS and retained in-frame rearrangements with V and J assigned. These tables miss some clones; where compared with another copy, unresolved V genes account for less than half of the shortfall, and the remainder is unexplained. This sample comprises approximately 31,000 clones, 85% to 90% of them detected only once. Together, the top ten hold 2.7% of the sample. The sample consisted of PBMCs. These receptors were obtained from a boy aged 10-17 years in good health and CMV-seronegative.

The V and J genes are TRBV18 and TRBJ1-2, with a tentative D call TRBD1 (6 bases). The length of the CDR3 is 15 residues. The V end was cut by 2 bases, the J end by 2 bases, with 12 bases between. CDR1 and CDR2 from the germline V gene are KGHSH and LQKENI. The CDR3 loop is CASSPGQDRNYGYTF. CDR3 DNA: TGTGCCAGCTCACCAGGGCAAGACAGGAACTATGGCTACACCTTC.

The rearrangement links TRBV7-2 to TRBJ2-2, with TRBD1 as a possible D gene (6 bases). With 8 bases removed from V and 5 bases from J, the gap between germline ends came to 15 bases. CDR1 is SGHTA, CDR2 FQGNSA, per germline. The CDR3 totals 14 residues. CDR3 region: CASSVRQGTGELFF. Here the CDR3 DNA reads TGTGCCAGCTCTGTTCGCCAGGGGACCGGGGAGCTGTTTTTT.

The rearrangement uses TRBV25-1 and TRBJ1-3; the D is unclear. Germline lookup yields CDR1 MGHDK and CDR2 SYGVNS. V lost 3 bases to trimming and J lost 0 bases, with 9 bases between them. The CDR3 is 15 residues long. CDR3 DNA sequence: TGTGCCAGCAGTGACCCAGTCCACTCTGGAAACACCATATATTTT. Amino acid sequence: CASSDPVHSGNTIYF.

The chain is built from TRBV5-1 and TRBJ2-3; 9 nucleotides agree with TRBD1. Germline values: CDR1 SGHRS, CDR2 YFSETQ. The J segment lost 2 bases and the V segment lost 3 bases, leaving 7 bases of the junction unmatched. The CDR3 is 16 residues long. The CDR3 sequence: CASSSGTGIPTDTQYF. CDR3 in DNA: TGCGCCAGCAGCTCCGGGACAGGGATACCCACAGATACGCAGTATTTT.

The V and J genes are TRBV9 and TRBJ1-1; 8 bases line up with TRBD1. There are 15 residues in the CDR3. CDR1 SGDLS and CDR2 YYNGEE come from the germline V gene. The trim removed 3 bases at V and 5 bases at J, leaving 9 bases unmatched. The DNA for the CDR3 is TGTGCCAGCAGCGGGGGGGCAGGGGGCTTTACTGAAGCTTTCTTT. The encoded protein is CASSGGAGGFTEAFF.

The chain carries TRBV29-1 and TRBJ2-7; 10 bases agree with TRBD1. Germline CDR1 is SQVTM and CDR2 is ANQGSEA. The V and J ends lost 5 bases and 2 bases, in that order; junction bases with no gene match: 6. CDR3 length equals 14 residues. Here the CDR3 DNA reads TGCAGCGTTCTCCAGACAGGGGGCACCTACGAGCAGTACTTC. It specifies CSVLQTGGTYEQYF.

The chain is built from TRBV28 and TRBJ1-6; TRBD1 aligns across 12 bases. After removal of 5 bases from V and 10 bases from J, the junction contained 3 bases not matched to a gene. This CDR3 spans 14 amino acids. CDR1 and CDR2 from the germline V gene are MDHEN and SYDVKM. The CDR3 sequence is CASSTGQGASPLHF. In nucleotides, the CDR3 is TGTGCCAGCAGTACGGGACAGGGGGCCTCACCCCTCCACTTT. The variable domain in full, with the rest retrieved from reference TRBV28 and TRBJ1-6, is DVKVTQSSRYLVKRTGEKVFLECVQDMDHENMFWYRQDPGLGLRLIYFSYDVKMKEKGDIPEGYSVSREKKERFSLILESASTNQTSMYLCASSTGQGASPLHFGNGTRLTVT.

This chain joins TRBV7-6 and TRBJ2-1; TRBD2 aligns across 9 bases. CDR3 length: 15 amino acids. The germline V gene has CDR1 SGHVS and CDR2 FNYEAQ. The ends lost 5 bases at V and 8 bases at J; junction bases unmatched: 10. CDR3 in DNA: TGTGCCAGCAGCCGTATAGCGGGGGCTCCGGATGAGCAGTTCTTC. Translated: CASSRIAGAPDEQFF. Drawing the rest from reference TRBV7-6 and TRBJ2-1, the complete variable domain is GAGVSQSPRYKVTKRGQDVALRCDPISGHVSLYWYRQALGQGPEFLTYFNYEAQQDKSGLPNDRFSAERPEGSISTLTIQRTEQRDSAMYRCASSRIAGAPDEQFFGPGTRLTVL.

CDR3 nucleotide sequence: TGTGCCAGTAGTATATCGCGAAGCCCGAATCAGCCCCAGCATTTT. This sequence encodes CASSISRSPNQPQHF. The V call is TRBV19, the J call TRBJ1-5; D is ambiguous. The CDR3 contains 15 residues. Deletions cut 2 bases from V and 4 bases from J, with 12 bases between. Germline V gene sequence: CDR1 LNHDA, CDR2 SQIVND (reference sequence).